The next 13 T cell receptor beta chains were all read from a single sample in a study of blood T cells in healthy people across ages. Primers used in a second PCR of about 7 to 12 cycles were a sample-barcoded 5' primer and a J-beta primer mix. TCRdb re-analysed the 5' RACE reads in MiXCR, keeping a single row per CDR3 protein. The sample includes roughly 1.9 million distinct CDR3 sequences, roughly two fifths of them seen just once. Sequenced sample: blood. Receptors were obtained from a human donor in good health.

The chain has TRBV7-2 and TRBJ1-2; D is possibly TRBD1 (5 bases). From germline, CDR1 is SGHTA and CDR2 FQGNSA. V dropped 2 bases and J dropped 5 bases, with 12 bases sitting between them. This CDR3 has 14 residues. The CDR3 protein is CASSLTAEGYGYTF. The DNA of the CDR3 is TGTGCCAGCAGCTTAACAGCGGAGGGGTATGGCTACACCTTC.

For this clonotype: The junction shows a germline mismatch at one end, possibly a read error. The V gene is TRBV10-2, the J gene TRBJ2-5; perhaps TRBD1 as D (5 bases). Germline V gene lookup returns CDR1 WSHSY and CDR2 SAAADI. The CDR3 sequence is 15 residues long. Here the CDR3 reads CARSEQAGSQETQYF. The CDR3 region has the DNA TGCGCCCGCAGTGAACAGGCCGGCTCCCAAGAGACCCAGTACTTC.

This clonotype appeared many times. The chain recombines TRBV7-2 with TRBJ2-7, with D tentatively TRBD2 (6 bases). CDR1 and CDR2 (germline): SGHTA, FQGNSA. This CDR3 region has 18 residues. V lost 0 bases to trimming and J lost 0 bases, with 18 bases between them. CDR3 nucleotide sequence: TGTGCCAGCAGCTTAGCGCACGCCCTTGGAGGGTACTCCTACGAGCAGTACTTC. This sequence encodes CASSLAHALGGYSYEQYF.

The chain recombines TRBV6-1 with TRBJ2-1; TRBD1 or TRBD2 may be the D gene (5 bases each). The germline V gene has CDR1 MNHNS and CDR2 SASEGT. The V gene lost 0 bases and the J gene lost 4 bases, with 7 bases spanning the gap. This CDR3 has 14 residues. The CDR3 nucleotides read TGTGCCAGCAGTGAAGCGGGACCATACAATGAGCAGTTCTTC. The encoded protein is CASSEAGPYNEQFF.

This clonotype was counted a few times. The rearrangement joins TRBV7-6 to TRBJ2-5, with TRBD1 identical over 7 bases. J gave up 5 bases and V 8 bases, and 17 bases lay outside the gene matches. The CDR3 consists of 16 residues. The germline V gene encodes CDR1 SGHVS and CDR2 FNYEAQ. This chain's CDR3 is CASASPDRDSLETQYF. The CDR3, as DNA: TGTGCCAGCGCCTCTCCGGACCGGGACAGCCTGGAGACCCAGTACTTC.

This clonotype came up a few times. The chain has TRBV7-3 and TRBJ2-2; D gene ambiguous. Germline V CDR1 and CDR2: SGHTA, FQGTGA. Trimming shortened V by 5 bases and J by 4 bases, and 11 bases separated the two germline ends. This CDR3 has 14 residues. CDR3 protein: CASSASGPTGELFF. DNA of the CDR3: TGTGCCAGCAGCGCCTCCGGGCCCACCGGGGAGCTGTTTTTT.

The chain has TRBV7-3 and TRBJ2-5; D perhaps matches TRBD1 (8 bases). Germline V gene data show CDR1 as SGHTA and CDR2 as FQGTGA. This CDR3 is 16 amino acids long. V lost 5 bases and J 5 bases, leaving 21 bases between the germline ends. The CDR3 protein is CASSPHSGQGGETQYF. CDR3 nucleotide sequence: TGTGCCAGCAGCCCCCACTCAGGACAGGGAGGGGAGACCCAGTACTTC. Full variable domain (remainder filled in from reference TRBV7-3 and TRBJ2-5): GAGVSQTPSNKVTEKGKYVELRCDPISGHTALYWYRQSLGQGPEFLIYFQGTGAADDSGLPNDRFFAVRPEGSVSTLKIQRTERGDSAVYLCASSPHSGQGGETQYFGPGTRLLVL.

To note about this clonotype: Mismatch with germline at one junction end may stem from a read error. The chain recombines TRBV20-1 with TRBJ1-5, with 12 bases that match TRBD1. Germline CDR1 is DFQATT and CDR2 is SNEGSKA (reference sequence). This CDR3 comprises 14 residues. The CDR3 region has the DNA TGCAGTGCTAGCGGGACAGGGGGCAACCAGCCCCAGCATTTT. Translating it yields CSASGTGGNQPQHF.

This clonotype was detected only once. J is TRBJ2-3 and V is TRBV12-3 or TRBV12-4; 10 bases match TRBD2. Unmatched junction bases numbered 6, after V lost 7 bases and J lost 2 bases. This CDR3 has 15 amino acids. The CDR3 region has the DNA TGTGCCAGCAACCCCGGACTAGCGGTCACAGATACGCAGTATTTT. Protein: CASNPGLAVTDTQYF.

The chain employs TRBV6-6 and TRBJ2-7; tentative D call: TRBD1 (6 bases). In germline, CDR1 is MNHNY, CDR2 SVGAGI (reference sequence). V was pared by 6 bases and J by 5 bases, with 23 bases between. This CDR3 comprises 16 residues. This CDR3 is CASRVTTGLGENEQYF. In DNA form, the CDR3 reads TGTGCCAGCAGGGTTACCACAGGGCTGGGCGAAAACGAGCAGTACTTC.

This chain connects TRBV29-1 to TRBJ1-2; tentatively, D is TRBD1 (5 bases). Trimming took 4 bases from V and 7 from J, leaving 16 bases between them. There are 13 residues in the CDR3. The germline V gene encodes CDR1 SQVTM and CDR2 ANQGSEA. CDR3 amino acids: CSVGEGTVPGYTF. CDR3 bases: TGCAGCGTTGGAGAAGGGACGGTCCCTGGCTACACCTTC.

The chain is built from TRBV28 and TRBJ2-7, with TRBD2 matching 7 bases. V trimming: 6 bases; J trimming: 2 bases; junction bases outside the gene matches: 10. Germline assignment: CDR1 MDHEN and CDR2 SYDVKM. This CDR3 contains 15 residues. The CDR3, as DNA: TGTGCCAGCAGCCCCTCGGGGGGATTCGCCTACGAGCAGTACTTC. Protein sequence: CASSPSGGFAYEQYF.

In DNA, the CDR3 is TGCAGTGCCGCTTCCCTTAGCGAGACCCAGTACTTC. It is translated as CSAASLSETQYF. The V and J genes are TRBV20-1 and TRBJ2-5; D not resolved. Germline loops: CDR1 DFQATT, CDR2 SNEGSKA (reference sequence). V was trimmed by 6 bases and J by 5 bases, leaving 13 bases between them. This CDR3 has 12 amino acids.